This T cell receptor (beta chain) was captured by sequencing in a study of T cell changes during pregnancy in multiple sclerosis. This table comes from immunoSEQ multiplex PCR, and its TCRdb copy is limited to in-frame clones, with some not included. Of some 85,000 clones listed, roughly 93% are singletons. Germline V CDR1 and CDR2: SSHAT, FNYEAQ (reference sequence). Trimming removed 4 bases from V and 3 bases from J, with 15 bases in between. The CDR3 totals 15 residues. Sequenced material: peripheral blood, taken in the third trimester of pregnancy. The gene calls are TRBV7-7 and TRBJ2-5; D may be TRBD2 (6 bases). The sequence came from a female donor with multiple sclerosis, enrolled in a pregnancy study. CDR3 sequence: CASSYTGTGEETQYF. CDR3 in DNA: TGTGCCAGCAGCTACACCGGGACGGGGGAAGAGACCCAGTACTTC.